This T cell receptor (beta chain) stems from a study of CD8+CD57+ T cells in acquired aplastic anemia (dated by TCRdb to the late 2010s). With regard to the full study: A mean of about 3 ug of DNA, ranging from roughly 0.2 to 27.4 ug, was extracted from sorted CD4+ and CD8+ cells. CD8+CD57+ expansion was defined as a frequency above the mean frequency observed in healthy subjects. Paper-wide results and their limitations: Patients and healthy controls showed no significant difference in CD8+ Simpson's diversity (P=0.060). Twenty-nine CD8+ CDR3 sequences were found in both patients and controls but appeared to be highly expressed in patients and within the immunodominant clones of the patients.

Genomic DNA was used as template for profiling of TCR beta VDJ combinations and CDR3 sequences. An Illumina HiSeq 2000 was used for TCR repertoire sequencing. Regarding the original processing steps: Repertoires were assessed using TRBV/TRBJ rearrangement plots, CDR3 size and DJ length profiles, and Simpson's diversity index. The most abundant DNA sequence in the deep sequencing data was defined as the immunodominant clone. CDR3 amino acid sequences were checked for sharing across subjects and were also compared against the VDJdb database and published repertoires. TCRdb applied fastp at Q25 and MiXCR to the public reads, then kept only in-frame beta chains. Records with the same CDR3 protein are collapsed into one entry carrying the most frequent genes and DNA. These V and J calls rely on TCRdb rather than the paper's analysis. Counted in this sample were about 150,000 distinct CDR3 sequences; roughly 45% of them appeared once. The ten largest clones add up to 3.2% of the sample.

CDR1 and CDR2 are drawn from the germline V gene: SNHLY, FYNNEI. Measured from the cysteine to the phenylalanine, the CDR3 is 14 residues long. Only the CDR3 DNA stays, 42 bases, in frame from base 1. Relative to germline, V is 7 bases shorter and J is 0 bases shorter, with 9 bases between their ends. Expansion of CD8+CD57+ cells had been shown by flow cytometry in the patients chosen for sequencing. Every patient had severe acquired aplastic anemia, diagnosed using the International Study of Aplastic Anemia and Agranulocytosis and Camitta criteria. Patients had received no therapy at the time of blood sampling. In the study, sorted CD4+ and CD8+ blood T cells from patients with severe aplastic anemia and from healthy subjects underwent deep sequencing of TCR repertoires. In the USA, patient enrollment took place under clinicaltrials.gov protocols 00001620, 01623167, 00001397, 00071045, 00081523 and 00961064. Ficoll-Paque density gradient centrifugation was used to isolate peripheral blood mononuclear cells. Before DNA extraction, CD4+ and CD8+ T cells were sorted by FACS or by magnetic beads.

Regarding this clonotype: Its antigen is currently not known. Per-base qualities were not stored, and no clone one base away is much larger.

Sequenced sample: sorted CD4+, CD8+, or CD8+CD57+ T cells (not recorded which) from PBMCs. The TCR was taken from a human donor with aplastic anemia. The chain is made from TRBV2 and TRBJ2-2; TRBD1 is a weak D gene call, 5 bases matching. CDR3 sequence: CASKTDTNTGELFF. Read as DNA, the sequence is TGTGCCAGCAAGACAGACACGAACACCGGGGAGCTGTTTTTT.